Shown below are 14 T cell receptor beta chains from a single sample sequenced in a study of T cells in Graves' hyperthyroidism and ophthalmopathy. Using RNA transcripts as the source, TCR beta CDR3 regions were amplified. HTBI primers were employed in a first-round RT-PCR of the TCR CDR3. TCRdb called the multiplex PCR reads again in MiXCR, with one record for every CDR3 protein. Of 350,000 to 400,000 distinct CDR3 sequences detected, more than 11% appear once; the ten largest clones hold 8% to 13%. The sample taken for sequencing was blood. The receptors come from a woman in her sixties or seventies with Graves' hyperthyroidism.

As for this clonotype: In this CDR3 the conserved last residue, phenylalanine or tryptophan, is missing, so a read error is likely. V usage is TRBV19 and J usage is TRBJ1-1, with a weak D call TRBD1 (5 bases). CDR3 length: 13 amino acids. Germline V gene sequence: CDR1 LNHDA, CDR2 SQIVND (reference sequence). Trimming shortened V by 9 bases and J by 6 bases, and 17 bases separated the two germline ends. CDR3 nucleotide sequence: TGTGCCAGGGATCCGGGTTGGGGCGCTGAAGCTTTCCTT. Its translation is CARDPGWGAEAFL.

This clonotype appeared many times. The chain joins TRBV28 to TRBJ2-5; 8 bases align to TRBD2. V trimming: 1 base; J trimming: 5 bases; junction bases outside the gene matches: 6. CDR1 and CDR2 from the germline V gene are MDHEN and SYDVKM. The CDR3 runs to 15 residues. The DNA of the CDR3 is TGTGCCAGCAGTTTATCGGGACTAGTAGGGGAGACCCAGTACTTC. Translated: CASSLSGLVGETQYF.

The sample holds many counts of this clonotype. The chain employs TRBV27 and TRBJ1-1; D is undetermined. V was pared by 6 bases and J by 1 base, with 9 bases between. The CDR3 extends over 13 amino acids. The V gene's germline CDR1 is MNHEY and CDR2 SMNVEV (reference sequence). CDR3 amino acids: CASRLGPNTEAFF. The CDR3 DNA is TGTGCCAGCAGACTTGGCCCGAACACTGAAGCTTTCTTT.

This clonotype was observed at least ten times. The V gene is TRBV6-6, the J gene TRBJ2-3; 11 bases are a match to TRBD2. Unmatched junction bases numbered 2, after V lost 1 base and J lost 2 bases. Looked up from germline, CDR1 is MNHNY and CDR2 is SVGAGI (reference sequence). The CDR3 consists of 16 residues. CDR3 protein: CASSYLGLADTDTQYF. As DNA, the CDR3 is TGTGCCAGCAGTTACTTGGGACTAGCGGACACAGATACGCAGTATTTT.

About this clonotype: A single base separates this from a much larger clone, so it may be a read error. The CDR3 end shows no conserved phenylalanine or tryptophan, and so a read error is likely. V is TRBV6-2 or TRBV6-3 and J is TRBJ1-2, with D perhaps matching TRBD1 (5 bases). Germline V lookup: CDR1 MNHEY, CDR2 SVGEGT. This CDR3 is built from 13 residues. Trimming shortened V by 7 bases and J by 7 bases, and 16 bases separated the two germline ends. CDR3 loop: CASMGVLRGGYTL. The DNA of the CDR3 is TGTGCCAGCATGGGGGTATTGAGAGGTGGCTACACCCTC.

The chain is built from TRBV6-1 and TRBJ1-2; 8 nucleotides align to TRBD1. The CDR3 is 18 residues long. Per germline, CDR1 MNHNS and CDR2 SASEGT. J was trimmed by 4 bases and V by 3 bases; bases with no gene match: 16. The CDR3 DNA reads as TGTGCCAGCAGTGACCCGGCCAGACAGGGGCCACTTTCCTATGGCTACACCTTC. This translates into CASSDPARQGPLSYGYTF.

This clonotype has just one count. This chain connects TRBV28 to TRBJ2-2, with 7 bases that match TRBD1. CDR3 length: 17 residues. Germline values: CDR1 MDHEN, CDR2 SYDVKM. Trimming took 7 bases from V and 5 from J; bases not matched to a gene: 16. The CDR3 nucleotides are TGTGCCAGCAACCCGACAGGGAAGGGGACCAGAACCGGGGAGCTGTTTTTT. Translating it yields CASNPTGKGTRTGELFF.

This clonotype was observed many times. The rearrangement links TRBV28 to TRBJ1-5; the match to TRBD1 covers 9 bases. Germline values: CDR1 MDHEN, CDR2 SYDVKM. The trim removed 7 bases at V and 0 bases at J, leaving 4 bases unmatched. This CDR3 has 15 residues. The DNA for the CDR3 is TGTGCCAGCACCCCGGGACAGGGTAGCAATCAGCCCCAGCATTTT. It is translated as CASTPGQGSNQPQHF.

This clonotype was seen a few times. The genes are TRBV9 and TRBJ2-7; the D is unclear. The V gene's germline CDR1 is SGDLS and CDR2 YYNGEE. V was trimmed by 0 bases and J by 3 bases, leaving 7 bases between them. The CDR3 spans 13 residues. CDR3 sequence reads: CASSVGGNYEQYF. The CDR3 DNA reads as TGTGCCAGCAGCGTAGGAGGAAACTACGAGCAGTACTTC. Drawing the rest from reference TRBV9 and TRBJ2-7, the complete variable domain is DSGVTQTPKHLITATGQRVTLRCSPRSGDLSVYWYQQSLDQGLQFLIQYYNGEERAKGNILERFSAQQFPDLHSELNLSSLELGDSALYFCASSVGGNYEQYFGPGTRLTVT.

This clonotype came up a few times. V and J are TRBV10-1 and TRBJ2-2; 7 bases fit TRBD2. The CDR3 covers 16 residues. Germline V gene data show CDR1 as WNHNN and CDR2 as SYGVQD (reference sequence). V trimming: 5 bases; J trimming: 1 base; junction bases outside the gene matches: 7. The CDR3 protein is CASSPTSVGNTGELFF. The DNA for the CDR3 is TGCGCCAGCAGTCCTACTAGCGTCGGGAACACCGGGGAGCTGTTTTTT.

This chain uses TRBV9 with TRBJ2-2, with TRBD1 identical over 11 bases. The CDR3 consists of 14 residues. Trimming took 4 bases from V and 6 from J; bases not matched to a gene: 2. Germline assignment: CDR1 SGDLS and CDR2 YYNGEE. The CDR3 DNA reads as TGTGCCAGCAGCCAGGGACAGGGGGCCGGGGAGCTGTTTTTT. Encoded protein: CASSQGQGAGELFF.

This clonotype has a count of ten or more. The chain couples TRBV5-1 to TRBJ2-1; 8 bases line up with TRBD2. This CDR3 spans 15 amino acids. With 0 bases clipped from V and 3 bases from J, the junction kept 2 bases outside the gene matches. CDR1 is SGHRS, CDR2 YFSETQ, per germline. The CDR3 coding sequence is TGCGCCAGCAGCTTGGTCGGGGGGGGCTACAATGAGCAGTTCTTC. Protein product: CASSLVGGGYNEQFF.

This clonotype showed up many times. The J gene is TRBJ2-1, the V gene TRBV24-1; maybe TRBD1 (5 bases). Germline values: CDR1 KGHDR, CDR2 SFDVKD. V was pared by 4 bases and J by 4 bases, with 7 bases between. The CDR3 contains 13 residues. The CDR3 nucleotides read TGTGCCACCAGTGAGGCAGGGTACAATGAGCAGTTCTTC. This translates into CATSEAGYNEQFF.

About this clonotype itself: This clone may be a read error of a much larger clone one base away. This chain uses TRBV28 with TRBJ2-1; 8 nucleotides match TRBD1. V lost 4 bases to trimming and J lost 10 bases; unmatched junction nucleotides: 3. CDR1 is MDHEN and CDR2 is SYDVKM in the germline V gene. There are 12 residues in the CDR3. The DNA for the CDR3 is TGTGCCAGCAGTTCGACAGGGGAGGAGCAGTTCTTC. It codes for CASSSTGEEQFF.